Below, one T cell receptor (beta chain) is given with its context. Produced via immunoSEQ multiplex PCR; TCRdb's table is partial and in-frame only. The data show approximately 200,000 clones, around 89% seen once. This sample is drawn from a study of blood T cell repertoires in COVID-19. Trimming removed 3 bases from V and 1 base from J, with 10 bases in between. The germline V gene encodes CDR1 LNHDA and CDR2 SQIVND (reference sequence). The CDR3 sequence is 15 residues long. Sequencing was done on a sample of PBMCs or T cells enriched from blood (not recorded which). This chain uses TRBV19 with TRBJ1-5, with a possible D match to TRBD1 (6 bases). This TCR derives from a man aged 25 to 40 who had recovered from COVID-19. The CDR3 nucleotides read TGTGCCAGTAGTATTCAGGGGCTGAGCAATCAGCCCCAGCATTTT. It is translated as CASSIQGLSNQPQHF.